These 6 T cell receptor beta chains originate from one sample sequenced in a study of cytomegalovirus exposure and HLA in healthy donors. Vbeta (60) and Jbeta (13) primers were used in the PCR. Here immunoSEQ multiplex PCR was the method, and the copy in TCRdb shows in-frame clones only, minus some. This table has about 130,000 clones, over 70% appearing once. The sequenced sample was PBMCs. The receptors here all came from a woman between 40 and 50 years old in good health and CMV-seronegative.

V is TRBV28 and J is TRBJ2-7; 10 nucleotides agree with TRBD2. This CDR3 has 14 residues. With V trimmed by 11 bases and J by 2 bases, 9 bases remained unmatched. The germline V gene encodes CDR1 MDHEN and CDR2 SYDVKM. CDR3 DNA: TGTGCCGGCAAGAGAGCGGGAGGGCCCTACGAGCAGTACTTC. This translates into CAGKRAGGPYEQYF.

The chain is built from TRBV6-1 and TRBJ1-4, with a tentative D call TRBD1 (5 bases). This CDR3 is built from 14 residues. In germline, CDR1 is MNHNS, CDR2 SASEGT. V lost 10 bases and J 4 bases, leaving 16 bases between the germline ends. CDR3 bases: TGTGCCACCCGTAGGGACTTCCTTAATGAAAAACTGTTTTTT. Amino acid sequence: CATRRDFLNEKLFF.

The CDR3 here is CASSLRGPEAFF. Here the CDR3 DNA reads TGTGCCAGCAGCTTGAGGGGCCCTGAAGCTTTCTTT. The chain couples TRBV5-4 to TRBJ1-1; a possible D gene is TRBD1 (5 bases). V shed 1 base and J shed 6 bases, with 7 bases lying between them. Germline CDR1 reads SGHNT; CDR2 reads YYREEE (reference sequence). The CDR3 totals 12 residues. The full variable domain, completed using reference TRBV5-4 and TRBJ1-1, is ETGVTQSPTHLIKTRGQQVTLRCSSQSGHNTVSWYQQALGQGPQFIFQYYREEENGRGNFPPRFSGLQFPNYSSELNVNALELDDSALYLCASSLRGPEAFFGQGTRLTVV.

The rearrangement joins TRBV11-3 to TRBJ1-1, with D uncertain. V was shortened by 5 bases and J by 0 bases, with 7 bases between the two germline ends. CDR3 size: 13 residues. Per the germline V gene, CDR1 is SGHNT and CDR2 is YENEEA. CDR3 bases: TGTGCCAGCAGCGCCGGTTTGAACACTGAAGCTTTCTTT. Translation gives CASSAGLNTEAFF.

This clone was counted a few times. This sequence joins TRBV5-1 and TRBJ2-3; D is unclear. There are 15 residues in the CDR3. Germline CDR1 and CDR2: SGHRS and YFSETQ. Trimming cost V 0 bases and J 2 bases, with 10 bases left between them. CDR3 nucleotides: TGCGCCAGCAGCTTGGTCCTAGGAAACACAGATACGCAGTATTTT. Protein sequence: CASSLVLGNTDTQYF.

The CDR3 reads CASSLAGSYEQYF. The CDR3 nucleotides read TGTGCCAGCAGCCTAGCGGGGAGCTACGAGCAGTACTTC. V usage is TRBV11-2 and J usage is TRBJ2-7, with 9 bases identical to TRBD2. Germline trimming cut 5 bases from V and 3 bases from J; bases unmatched to any gene: 2. The CDR3 length is 13 residues. Per the germline V gene, CDR1 is SGHAT and CDR2 is FQNNGV.